This is a list of T cell receptor beta chains from one sample in a study of technical replicates of blood from a few donors. The data were produced by immunoSEQ multiplex PCR, yet TCRdb's version contains in-frame clones alone and is incomplete. Found here are about 94,000 clones, almost 97% of them singletons; the top ten hold more than 0.35%. The specimen was T cells isolated from PBMCs. The origin of the receptors is a human donor in good health. The CDR3 runs from the conserved cysteine through the conserved F or W. D genes are given only for firm matches. Rows may omit the clone size; those that give it use once, few, many or a size class.

J,size,V,D,DNA,CDR3
TRBJ2-7,-,TRBV9,TRBD2,TGTGCCAGCAGCGTAGACGCTAGCGGGTTTCCCAACTTC,CASSVDASGFPNF
TRBJ2-7,-,TRBV6-5,TRBD2,TGTGCCAGCAGTTATCGGGAGGGTTACGAGCAGTACTTC,CASSYREGYEQYF
TRBJ1-2,-,TRBV28,-,TGTGCCAGCAGTCAAACGGGTGGCAGCTATGGCTACACCTTC,CASSQTGGSYGYTF
TRBJ1-5,-,TRBV2,TRBD1,TGTGCCAGCAGGGCAGGGGGCGGGTTGAGCAATCAGCCCCAGCATTTT,CASRAGGGLSNQPQHF
TRBJ1-5,-,TRBV19,TRBD1,TGTGCCAGTAGTCTTAGGGTCCACAGGGGATGGGGCAATCAGCCCCAGCATTTT,CASSLRVHRGWGNQPQHF
TRBJ2-7,-,TRBV7-3,TRBD1,TGTGCCAGACAGGGGAGACACGAGCAGTACTTC,CARQGRHEQYF
TRBJ1-4,-,TRBV4-1,-,TGCGCCAGCAGCCAAGGGCAGGGGCAGGGTAATGAAAAACTGTTTTTT,CASSQGQGQGNEKLFF
TRBJ1-2,-,TRBV7-9,-,TGTGCCAGCAGCTTAGCGCGGGGTTCCCAGGCTGGCTACACCTTC,CASSLARGSQAGYTF
TRBJ2-1,-,TRBV19,TRBD1,TGTGCCAGTAGCCTGGGACAGGGGTACTACAATGAGCAGTTCTTC,CASSLGQGYYNEQFF
TRBJ2-1,-,TRBV11-2,TRBD2,TGTGCCAGCAGCTTACGCGGGAGGGCTAGCGGGACCTACAATGAGCAGTTCTTC,CASSLRGRASGTYNEQFF
TRBJ2-7,-,TRBV7-2,-,TGTGCCAGCAGCTTAAGGGCGGGGGCCTCCTACGAGCAGTACTTC,CASSLRAGASYEQYF
TRBJ1-1,-,TRBV19,-,TGTGCCAGTAGTATAGCAGGCCCGAACACTGAAGCTTTCTTT,CASSIAGPNTEAFF
TRBJ1-1,-,TRBV7-3,-,TGTGCCAGCAGCTTAATTAGCTGGGGAAAAGGGGACACTGAAGCTTTCTTT,CASSLISWGKGDTEAFF
TRBJ2-4,-,TRBV5-6,TRBD1,TGTGCCAGCAGCTTGTCCAGGGGGCTTGGGGACATTCAGTACTTC,CASSLSRGLGDIQYF
TRBJ2-1,-,TRBV18,-,TGTGCCAGCTCACCAGATAGCTCCTACAATGAGCAGTTCTTC,CASSPDSSYNEQFF
TRBJ2-1,-,TRBV18,-,TGTGCCAGCTCACCACGACAGATACAGAGCGATGAGCAGTTCTTC,CASSPRQIQSDEQFF
TRBJ2-1,-,TRBV19,TRBD2,TGTGCCAGTAGCTGGACTAGCGGGAGTAGTGAGCAGTTCTTC,CASSWTSGSSEQFF
TRBJ2-5,-,TRBV15,TRBD1,TGTGCCACCAGCGGGGACAGGGGATCAGAGACCCAGTACTTC,CATSGDRGSETQYF
TRBJ1-1,-,TRBV2,-,TGTGCCAGCAGTGCGGGAGGGGAATCTATGAACACTGAAGCTTTCTTT,CASSAGGESMNTEAFF
TRBJ2-3,-,TRBV5-5,-,TGTGCCAGCAGCCCCCCGCCGGGCACAGATACGCAGTATTTT,CASSPPPGTDTQYF
TRBJ2-7,-,TRBV9,TRBD2,TGTGCCAGCAGCGCAACCGGGACTAGCGCTTACGAGCAGTACTTC,CASSATGTSAYEQYF
TRBJ2-5,-,TRBV5-4,-,TGTGCCAGCAGCTTAGTGGGGAGGCAAGAGACCCAGTACTTC,CASSLVGRQETQYF
TRBJ2-7,-,TRBV6-5,-,TGTGCCAGCAGTTATTCAGGGGTGGCCTACGAGCAGTACTTC,CASSYSGVAYEQYF
TRBJ2-7,-,TRBV27,TRBD1,TGTGCCAGCAGCCCCGGGACAGGAGACTACGAGCAGTACTTC,CASSPGTGDYEQYF
TRBJ1-5,-,TRBV6-5,-,TGTGCCAGCAGTAGGACAGTAAGCGACCAGCCCCAGCATTTT,CASSRTVSDQPQHF
TRBJ2-7,-,TRBV6-1,-,TGTGCCAGCAGTGAAACAGTTGTCTACGAGCAGTACTTC,CASSETVVYEQYF
TRBJ2-7,-,TRBV30,TRBD2,TGTGCCTGGACTGCGATCCCTAGCGGGATGGGTGAGCAGTACTTC,CAWTAIPSGMGEQYF
TRBJ1-1,-,TRBV19,-,TGTGCCAGTAGAGAGGGCGGGACTGAAGCTTTCTTT,CASREGGTEAFF
TRBJ2-5,-,TRBV15,TRBD1,TGTGCCGCCGCAGGGGGCTGGAGGGAGACCCAGTACTTC,CAAAGGWRETQYF
TRBJ2-7,-,TRBV9,-,TGTGCCAGCAGCGTAGCCCCCTCTTTCGAGCAGTACTTC,CASSVAPSFEQYF
TRBJ2-7,-,TRBV2,TRBD2,TGTGCCAGCAGTGAGGGTAGCGGGAGTGGTCCCTACGAGCAGTACTTC,CASSEGSGSGPYEQYF
TRBJ2-7,-,TRBV9,TRBD1,TGTGCCAGCAGCTCAGGCGGAGGACAGGGGACCCACGAGCAGTACTTC,CASSSGGGQGTHEQYF
TRBJ2-3,-,TRBV7-6,TRBD2,TGTGCCAGCATGCCCGGGACTAGCCGAACAGATACGCAGTATTTT,CASMPGTSRTDTQYF
TRBJ2-7,once,TRBV19,TRBD1,TGTGCCAGTAGTGAAACAGGGGGAAGCTCCTACGAGCAGTACTTC,CASSETGGSSYEQYF
TRBJ2-1,-,TRBV4-2,TRBD2,TGTGCCAGCAGCTCGACTAGCGGGAGTTTCAATGAGCAGTTCTTC,CASSSTSGSFNEQFF
TRBJ1-2,-,TRBV5-1,-,TGCGCCAGCAGCTTCGGTGGGGGACAAGTCTATGGCTACACCTTC,CASSFGGGQVYGYTF
TRBJ2-1,-,TRBV2,TRBD2,TGTGCCACCCTTCCGGGACTAGTTTACAATGAGCAGTTCTTC,CATLPGLVYNEQFF
TRBJ1-3,-,TRBV6-5,-,TGTGCCAGCAGTTATCGCGGTGGAAACACCATATATTTT,CASSYRGGNTIYF
TRBJ1-2,-,TRBV20-1,-,TGCAGTGCTAGTTCAGGGGTGGGCTACACCTTC,CSASSGVGYTF
TRBJ2-1,-,TRBV19,-,TGTGCCAGTAGTATAGGCTATGGTGAGCAGTTCTTC,CASSIGYGEQFF
TRBJ1-1,-,TRBV19,TRBD1,TGTGCCAGTAGTAAATCAGGGGGGACTGAAGCTTTCTTT,CASSKSGGTEAFF
TRBJ2-7,-,TRBV27,-,TGTGCCAGCAGCTCCCCCGGGACAGAGCAGTACTTC,CASSSPGTEQYF
TRBJ1-4,-,TRBV11-2,-,TGTGCCAGCAGCATACAGGTGACGGCAGAAAAACTGTTTTTT,CASSIQVTAEKLFF
TRBJ1-5,-,TRBV5-5,TRBD1,TGTGCCAGCAGCTTCCAACAGGGGGACCAGCCCCAGCATTTT,CASSFQQGDQPQHF
TRBJ2-5,-,TRBV7-3,TRBD1,TGTGCCAGCAGCAGGACAGGCGAGACCCAGTACTTC,CASSRTGETQYF
TRBJ2-3,-,TRBV5-5,TRBD2,TGTGCCAGCAGCTTCACTAGCGGAGTTAGCACAGATACGCAGTATTTT,CASSFTSGVSTDTQYF
TRBJ2-3,-,TRBV20-1,TRBD2,TGCAGTGCTAGCGGGGGGGATACGCAGTATTTT,CSASGGDTQYF
TRBJ1-5,-,TRBV5-4,-,TGTGCCAGCAGCTCGGGTCCTTCTCCTAATCAGCCCCAGCATTTT,CASSSGPSPNQPQHF